Below, 19 T cell receptor beta chains from the same sample are listed, as sequenced in a study of CD8 T cells in ankylosing spondylitis. TCRdb reprocessed the 5' RACE reads via MiXCR and lists one record per CDR3 protein. Of roughly 230,000 distinct CDR3 sequences in the sample, over 9.5% are singletons; the top ten hold about 2.5%. Sequences were obtained from blood, either unsorted or a sorted T cell fraction (not recorded which). Source of these receptors: a male donor with ankylosing spondylitis or in good health (not recorded which).

This chain connects TRBV18 to TRBJ2-1; D possibly uses TRBD1 or TRBD2 (5 bases each). The CDR3 covers 13 residues. Germline V CDR1 and CDR2: KGHSH, LQKENI. Trimming cost V 4 bases and J 7 bases, with 11 bases left between them. The CDR3 DNA sequence: TGTGCCAGCTCACTTACTAGGGGAAATGAGCAGTTCTTC. Protein sequence: CASSLTRGNEQFF.

This clonotype was seen ten or more times. V gene TRBV29-1 combines with J gene TRBJ2-2, with no clear D. V shed 5 bases and J shed 2 bases, with 9 bases lying between them. The V gene's germline CDR1 is SQVTM and CDR2 ANQGSEA. The CDR3 sequence is 13 residues long. The CDR3 DNA sequence: TGCAGCGTTAGGCCAGAAAACACCGGGGAGCTGTTTTTT. Translated, it gives CSVRPENTGELFF.

This clonotype has ten or more counts. The chain carries TRBV2 and TRBJ2-3, with a possible D match to TRBD2 (6 bases). The CDR3 runs 16 residues. V was cut by 6 bases and J by 1 base, with 17 bases left in between. In germline, CDR1 is SNHLY, CDR2 FYNNEI. The CDR3 coding sequence is TGTGCCAGCAGATCGGCGACGGGAGTCGGCACAGATACGCAGTATTTT. It translates to CASRSATGVGTDTQYF.

This clonotype was picked up a small number of times. This chain links TRBV11-2 with TRBJ2-3, with 8 bases aligning to TRBD1. The CDR3 is made up of 13 amino acids. Per germline, CDR1 SGHAT and CDR2 FQNNGV. With V trimmed by 8 bases and J by 3 bases, 4 bases remained unmatched. CDR3: CASARDRTDTQYF. The DNA of the CDR3 is TGTGCCAGCGCAAGGGACAGGACAGATACGCAGTATTTT.

This clonotype was counted at least ten times. The V and J genes are TRBV5-1 and TRBJ2-1; 10 bases are a match to TRBD1. Germline V gives CDR1 SGHRS, CDR2 YFSETQ. This CDR3 has 14 residues. After removal of 5 bases from V and 7 bases from J, the junction contained 6 bases not matched to a gene. This CDR3 is CASSWDRGGNEQFF. The DNA for the CDR3 is TGCGCCAGCAGTTGGGACAGGGGAGGTAATGAGCAGTTCTTC.

This clonotype has more than one count but fewer than ten. The V gene is TRBV20-1, the J gene TRBJ2-1; possible D gene TRBD1, 7 bases. Trimming cost V 6 bases and J 2 bases, with 17 bases left between them. The CDR3 contains 15 residues. Germline V CDR1 and CDR2: DFQATT, SNEGSKA (reference sequence). CDR3 amino acids: CSARTEGATYNEQFF. CDR3 DNA: TGCAGTGCCAGGACGGAGGGGGCCACCTACAATGAGCAGTTCTTC.

The chain couples TRBV4-2 to TRBJ1-1; D unclear. Germline CDR1 and CDR2: LGHNA and YNFKEQ. This CDR3 has 12 amino acids. V was shortened by 0 bases and J by 7 bases, with 6 bases between the two germline ends. This chain's CDR3 is CASSQDRFEAFF. CDR3 in DNA: TGTGCCAGCAGCCAAGACCGTTTTGAAGCTTTCTTT.

This clonotype showed up many times. The chain couples TRBV27 to TRBJ2-7, with 7 positions matching TRBD1. The length of the CDR3 is 15 residues. The V and J ends lost 5 bases and 4 bases, in that order; junction bases with no gene match: 11. In germline, CDR1 is MNHEY, CDR2 SMNVEV (reference sequence). CDR3 DNA: TGTGCCAGCAGTACCTTGACAGGGTCTGGGTACGAGCAGTACTTC. Amino acid sequence: CASSTLTGSGYEQYF.

This clonotype appeared many times. The rearrangement links TRBV20-1 to TRBJ2-2, with D uncertain. CDR3 length: 14 residues. V gave up 3 bases and J gave up 4 bases, with 12 bases separating them. Germline CDR1 and CDR2: DFQATT and SNEGSKA (reference sequence). CDR3 region: CSASNGLLTGELFF. CDR3 in DNA: TGCAGTGCTAGTAACGGGCTCCTCACCGGGGAGCTGTTTTTT.

This clonotype has just a few counts. The chain recombines TRBV11-2 with TRBJ1-3; D gene uncertain. Germline-derived CDR1 and CDR2 are SGHAT and FQNNGV. V dropped 5 bases and J dropped 2 bases, with 10 bases sitting between them. CDR3 length: 14 residues. CDR3 coding DNA: TGTGCCAGCAGCCTCGACAACCCTGGAAACACCATATATTTT. It specifies CASSLDNPGNTIYF.

The chain carries TRBV7-6 and TRBJ2-1; D gene unclear. The CDR3 consists of 11 residues. V was pared by 8 bases and J by 6 bases, with 8 bases between. Germline V gene lookup returns CDR1 SGHVS and CDR2 FNYEAQ. The CDR3: CASRLTNEQFF. For the CDR3, the DNA is TGTGCCAGCCGCCTTACCAATGAGCAGTTCTTC.

This clonotype has ten or more counts. V is TRBV12-3 or TRBV12-4 and J is TRBJ1-1, with TRBD1 as a possible D gene (6 bases). This CDR3 comprises 14 residues. Trimming left V 3 bases short and J 6 bases short, with 14 bases between. CDR3 region: CASSLISGEPEAFF. The DNA of the CDR3 is TGTGCCAGCAGTTTGATCTCAGGGGAGCCTGAAGCTTTCTTT.

This clonotype was detected many times. The chain carries TRBV3-1 and TRBJ1-1; D might be TRBD1 (6 bases). From germline, CDR1 is LGHDT and CDR2 YNNKEL (reference sequence). V lost 1 base and J lost 5, with 14 bases in between. CDR3 length: 15 amino acids. The CDR3 sequence: CASSQALGGGTEAFF. The CDR3 region has the DNA TGTGCCAGCAGCCAAGCTTTAGGGGGTGGTACTGAAGCTTTCTTT.

This clonotype came up many times. The rearrangement uses TRBV5-5 and TRBJ1-1; D remains unclear. Trimming removed 1 base from V and 0 bases from J, with 16 bases in between. This CDR3 has 17 residues. Germline-derived CDR1 and CDR2 are SGHKS and YYEKEE (reference sequence). CDR3: CASSLLLGQSMNTEAFF. The DNA of the CDR3 is TGTGCCAGCAGCTTGCTCCTTGGGCAGTCTATGAACACTGAAGCTTTCTTT.

This clonotype was seen at least ten times. The chain recombines TRBV10-3 with TRBJ1-6; D unclear. The ends were cut back, 10 bases at V and 7 bases at J, with 11 bases in the middle. CDR3 length: 12 amino acids. Germline lookup yields CDR1 ENHRY and CDR2 SYGVKD. CDR3 in amino acids: CASLGVNSPLHF. The CDR3 DNA sequence: TGTGCCAGCCTGGGCGTCAATTCACCCCTCCACTTT.

This clonotype was counted at least ten times. The V and J genes are TRBV10-3 and TRBJ2-7; tentatively, D is TRBD2 (6 bases). The CDR3 runs 14 residues. CDR1 ENHRY and CDR2 SYGVKD come from the germline V gene. The V end lost 3 bases, the J end lost 2 bases, and 11 bases lay between the germline ends. CDR3 nucleotides: TGTGCCATCAGTGACAGGGACTCCACCTACGAGCAGTACTTC. Translation gives CAISDRDSTYEQYF.

This clonotype was detected ten times or more. A read error is possible here, since a much larger clone lies one base away. The chain couples TRBV12-3 or TRBV12-4 to TRBJ1-6; no firm D call. The CDR3 length is 13 residues. V lost 6 bases to trimming and J lost 4 bases, with 7 bases between them. Here the CDR3 reads CASSSEYNSPLHF. The CDR3 DNA reads as TGTGCCAGCAGCTCGGAGTATAATTCACCCCTCCACTTT.

The rearrangement uses TRBV20-1 and TRBJ2-7; possibly TRBD2 for D (6 bases). Germline V lookup: CDR1 DFQATT, CDR2 SNEGSKA (reference sequence). The CDR3 extends over 13 amino acids. Trimming removed 0 bases at V and 7 bases at J, with 13 bases between. As DNA, the CDR3 is TGCAGTGCTAGAGATAGTCTAGCGAGGGAGCAGTACTTC. This sequence encodes CSARDSLAREQYF.

This clonotype was seen only a few times. The J gene is TRBJ2-5, the V gene TRBV5-1; 9 bases are shared with TRBD1. In germline, CDR1 is SGHRS, CDR2 YFSETQ. This CDR3 has 15 residues. V trimming: 3 bases; J trimming: 0 bases; junction bases outside the gene matches: 3. CDR3 nucleotides: TGCGCCAGCAGCTCCGGGACAGGGAACCAAGAGACCCAGTACTTC. This codes for CASSSGTGNQETQYF.